Listed here are 20 T cell receptor beta chains from one sample, sequenced in a study of blood T cell repertoires in COVID-19. Assay used: immunoSEQ multiplex PCR; TCRdb lists only in-frame clones, some missing. The data show approximately 290,000 clones, approximately 93% seen once. The sequencing sample was made of peripheral blood. The receptors come from a woman aged 25 to 39 with COVID-19, enrolled during active disease.

This chain connects TRBV2 to TRBJ2-3, with D unclear. The V end was cut by 6 bases, the J end by 4 bases, with 11 bases between. The germline V gene encodes CDR1 SNHLY and CDR2 FYNNEI. The CDR3 spans 13 residues. The CDR3 here is CASRRQAADTQYF. Here the CDR3 DNA reads TGTGCCAGCAGGCGTCAGGCCGCAGATACGCAGTATTTT.

The chain recombines TRBV2 with TRBJ2-7, with D hard to call. The CDR3 is 13 residues long. Trimming stripped 6 bases from V and 1 base from J, with 10 bases between. Germline loops: CDR1 SNHLY, CDR2 FYNNEI. Here the CDR3 reads CASRRFGSYEQYF. CDR3 coding DNA: TGTGCCAGCAGGAGGTTTGGGTCCTACGAGCAGTACTTC.

J is TRBJ2-5 and V is TRBV5-1; D perhaps matches TRBD2 (6 bases). V gave up 2 bases and J gave up 5 bases, with 13 bases separating them. CDR3 length: 14 residues. Looked up from germline, CDR1 is SGHRS and CDR2 is YFSETQ. CDR3 residues: CASSFEGGKETQYF. CDR3 sequence (DNA): TGCGCCAGCAGCTTCGAGGGAGGAAAGGAGACCCAGTACTTC.

The V call is TRBV18, the J call TRBJ1-1; 8 bases match TRBD1. With V trimmed by 4 bases and J by 3 bases, 4 bases remained unmatched. The CDR3 covers 14 residues. The V gene's germline CDR1 is KGHSH and CDR2 LQKENI. The DNA of the CDR3 is TGTGCCAGCTCACAAACAGGGGGGGACACTGAAGCTTTCTTT. Protein sequence: CASSQTGGDTEAFF.

The genes are TRBV3-1 (or the pseudogene TRBV3-2) and TRBJ1-2; D ambiguous. This CDR3 region has 12 residues. From germline, CDR1 is LGHDT and CDR2 YNNKEL (reference sequence). Trimming pared 4 bases from V and 8 bases from J, leaving 11 bases between. CDR3 amino acids: CASSPGLAGYTF. In DNA, the CDR3 is TGTGCCAGCAGCCCCGGTCTTGCCGGCTACACCTTC.

The V call is TRBV30, the J call TRBJ1-3, with 8 bases lining up with TRBD1. The CDR3 sequence is 19 residues long. Trimming removed 5 bases from V and 0 bases from J; junction bases left unmatched: 18. Germline CDR1 is GTSNPN and CDR2 is SVGIG (reference sequence). The CDR3 coding sequence is TGTGCCTGGCGGACAGGGTACAGGTCCATAACCGACTCTGGAAACACCATATATTTT. This codes for CAWRTGYRSITDSGNTIYF.

CDR3 bases: TGTGCCAGCAGCCAAGGGCATAGCAGTGGCCTCTCCTACGAGCAGTACTTC. It codes for CASSQGHSSGLSYEQYF. The rearrangement joins TRBV3-1 (or the pseudogene TRBV3-2) to TRBJ2-7; no firm D call. The CDR3 sequence is 17 residues long. The germline V and J ends were trimmed by 1 base and 0 bases, with 16 bases remaining between them. Germline V gene sequence: CDR1 LGHDT, CDR2 YNNKEL (reference sequence).

On this clone itself: The sample holds other DNA sequences that translate to the same CDR3. The chain recombines TRBV19 with TRBJ1-5, with D tentatively TRBD1 (6 bases). Germline CDR1 LNHDA, CDR2 SQIVND (reference sequence). The CDR3 runs to 13 residues. Trimming cost V 6 bases and J 4 bases, with 10 bases left between them. The CDR3 sequence is CASSTDRNQPQHF. The CDR3 DNA is TGTGCCAGTAGCACGGACAGAAATCAGCCCCAGCATTTT.

This chain uses TRBV15 with TRBJ1-5; 9 bases agree with TRBD1. V lost 1 base to trimming and J lost 5 bases; unmatched junction nucleotides: 9. There are 17 residues in the CDR3. Germline V gene sequence: CDR1 LNHNV, CDR2 YYDKDF (reference sequence). CDR3 coding DNA: TGTGCCACCAGCAGAGGGTTGGACAGGGGAGGACATCAGCCCCAGCATTTT. Amino acids: CATSRGLDRGGHQPQHF.

The rearrangement uses TRBV27 and TRBJ1-2; D ambiguous. CDR3 length equals 13 residues. With 2 bases removed from V and 8 bases from J, the gap between germline ends came to 12 bases. Germline CDR1 MNHEY, CDR2 SMNVEV (reference sequence). CDR3 in DNA: TGTGCCAGCAGTTTACCGGGGTTCCTGGGCTACACCTTC. Translating gives CASSLPGFLGYTF.

The V call is TRBV5-5, the J call TRBJ1-6; 9 nucleotides line up with TRBD1. V shed 0 bases, J shed 7 bases, and the junction held 2 bases outside the gene matches. This CDR3 has 15 amino acids. Germline assignment: CDR1 SGHKS and CDR2 YYEKEE (reference sequence). CDR3 protein: CASSLDTGGNSPLHF. The DNA of the CDR3 is TGTGCCAGCAGCTTGGATACAGGGGGCAATTCACCCCTCCACTTT.

This chain uses TRBV19 with TRBJ1-1; weak D call: TRBD1 (5 bases). Germline values: CDR1 LNHDA, CDR2 SQIVND (reference sequence). This CDR3 is built from 15 residues. Deletions cut 4 bases from V and 0 bases from J, with 12 bases between. CDR3 protein: CASSTLGAMNTEAFF. CDR3 sequence (DNA): TGTGCCAGTAGTACCTTAGGGGCCATGAACACTGAAGCTTTCTTT.

The V and J genes are TRBV19 and TRBJ1-1; a possible D gene is TRBD1 (6 bases). Germline V CDR1 and CDR2: LNHDA, SQIVND (reference sequence). The V gene lost 1 base and the J gene lost 11 bases, with 14 bases spanning the gap. The CDR3 totals 13 residues. CDR3 protein: CASSIGAGAGAFF. In DNA, the CDR3 is TGTGCCAGTAGTATAGGGGCAGGGGCAGGGGCTTTCTTT.

The CDR3 spells CASSLVGDRGTPQHF. CDR3 DNA: TGTGCCAGCAGCTTAGTGGGGGACAGGGGGACCCCCCAGCATTTT. The rearrangement uses TRBV7-9 and TRBJ1-5; TRBD1 aligns across 11 bases. This CDR3 region has 15 residues. Germline-derived CDR1 and CDR2 are SEHNR and FQNEAQ (reference sequence). V dropped 1 base and J dropped 10; count of bases not matched to a gene: 6.

The chain carries TRBV5-1 and TRBJ2-7; 10 bases agree with TRBD1. The V segment lost 3 bases and the J segment 3 bases; nucleotides outside the gene matches: 18. The CDR3 extends over 19 amino acids. Germline-derived CDR1 and CDR2 are SGHRS and YFSETQ. Here the CDR3 DNA reads TGCGCCAGCAGCTCTGAAGGGACAGGGGTACCGCTTGCCCTCTACGAGCAGTACTTC. This encodes CASSSEGTGVPLALYEQYF.

The chain has TRBV6-4 and TRBJ1-1; no reliable D call. Germline V gene data show CDR1 as MRHNA and CDR2 as SNTAGT. This CDR3 comprises 14 residues. V lost 2 bases and J 1 base, leaving 8 bases between the germline ends. CDR3 in DNA: TGTGCCAGCAGTGACCAACATGGGAACACTGAAGCTTTCTTT. Protein sequence: CASSDQHGNTEAFF.

V gene TRBV5-1 combines with J gene TRBJ1-1; D might be TRBD1 (5 bases). The CDR3 loop spans 16 amino acids. Trimming took off 4 bases at V and 1 base at J, with 17 bases between the two ends. Germline lookup yields CDR1 SGHRS and CDR2 YFSETQ. The CDR3 DNA follows: TGCGCCAGCAGCACGCAGCCGGGACTTAAGAACACTGAAGCTTTCTTT. It specifies CASSTQPGLKNTEAFF. Supplemented by reference TRBV5-1 and TRBJ1-1, the full variable domain reads KAGVTQTPRYLIKTRGQQVTLSCSPISGHRSVSWYQQTPGQGLQFLFEYFSETQRNKGNFPGRFSGRQFSNSRSEMNVSTLELGDSALYLCASSTQPGLKNTEAFFGQGTRLTVV.

For this clone: At one of its ends the junction is not consistent with the germline gene, which may arise from a read error. V is TRBV14 and J is TRBJ2-7, with 7 bases fitting TRBD2. The CDR3 extends over 12 amino acids. Germline CDR1 and CDR2: SGHDN and FVKESK. CDR3 nucleotide sequence: TGTGCCAGCAGCCAAGGGTCTTTGGCGGGGGAGTTC. Translated: CASSQGSLAGEF.

This chain joins TRBV18 and TRBJ2-7; 15 nucleotides match TRBD2. The V and J ends lost 6 bases and 2 bases, in that order; junction bases with no gene match: 5. The germline V gene encodes CDR1 KGHSH and CDR2 LQKENI. The CDR3 is made up of 16 amino acids. The CDR3 nucleotides read TGTGCCAGCTCCCCGGGACTAGCGGGGGGAGCCTACGAGCAGTACTTC. It specifies CASSPGLAGGAYEQYF.

The chain employs TRBV3-1 (or the pseudogene TRBV3-2) and TRBJ1-5; perhaps TRBD1 as D (6 bases). V was trimmed by 1 base and J by 9 bases, leaving 25 bases between them. The germline CDR1 and CDR2 sequences are LGHDT and YNNKEL (reference sequence). The CDR3 consists of 18 residues. The CDR3 sequence: CASSQVAVAGVRGRPQHF. CDR3 nucleotide sequence: TGTGCCAGCAGCCAAGTCGCGGTCGCAGGGGTGCGGGGGCGGCCCCAGCATTTT.